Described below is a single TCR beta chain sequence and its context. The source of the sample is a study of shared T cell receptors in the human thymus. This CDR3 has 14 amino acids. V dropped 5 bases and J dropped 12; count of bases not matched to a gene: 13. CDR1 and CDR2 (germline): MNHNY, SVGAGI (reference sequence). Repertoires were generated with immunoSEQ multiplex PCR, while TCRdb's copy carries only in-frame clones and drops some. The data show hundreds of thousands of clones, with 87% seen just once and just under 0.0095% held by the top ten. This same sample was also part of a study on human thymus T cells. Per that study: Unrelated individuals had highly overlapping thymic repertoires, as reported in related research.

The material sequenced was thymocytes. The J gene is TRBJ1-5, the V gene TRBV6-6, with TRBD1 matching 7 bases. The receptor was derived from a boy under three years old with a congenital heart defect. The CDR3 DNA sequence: TGTGCCAGCAGTCTCGGGACAGTCATGACAAACCAGCATTTT. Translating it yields CASSLGTVMTNQHF.